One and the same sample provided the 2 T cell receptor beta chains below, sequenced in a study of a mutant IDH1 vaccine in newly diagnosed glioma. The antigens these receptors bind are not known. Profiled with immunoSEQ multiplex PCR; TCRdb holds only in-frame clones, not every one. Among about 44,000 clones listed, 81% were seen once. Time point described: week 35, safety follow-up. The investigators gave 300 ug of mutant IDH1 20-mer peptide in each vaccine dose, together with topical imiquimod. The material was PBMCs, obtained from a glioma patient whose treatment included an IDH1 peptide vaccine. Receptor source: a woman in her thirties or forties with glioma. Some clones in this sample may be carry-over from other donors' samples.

The CDR3 is CASSRGTGKKETQYF. In nucleotides, the CDR3 is TGTGCCAGCAGTCGGGGGACAGGGAAAAAAGAGACCCAGTACTTC. The rearrangement uses TRBV27 and TRBJ2-5, with TRBD1 matching over 9 bases. V gave up 5 bases and J gave up 3 bases; unmatched junction bases: 7. Germline-derived CDR1 and CDR2 are MNHEY and SMNVEV (reference sequence). The CDR3 covers 15 residues.

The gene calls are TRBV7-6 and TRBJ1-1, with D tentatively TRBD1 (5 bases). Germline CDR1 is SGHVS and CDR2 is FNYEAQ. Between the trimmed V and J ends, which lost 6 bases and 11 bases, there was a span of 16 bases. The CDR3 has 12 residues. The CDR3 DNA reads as TGTGCCAGCAGTCCAAGGGGAGGGGAGGCTTTCTTT. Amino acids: CASSPRGGEAFF.